This T cell receptor beta chain is from a study of cytomegalovirus exposure and HLA in healthy donors. PCR involved 60 Vbeta and 13 Jbeta primers. Generated by immunoSEQ multiplex PCR, the TCRdb table keeps only in-frame clones and is missing some. Of 90,000 to 120,000 clones listed, roughly 82% are singletons. Study-level results: Accurate prediction of most subjects' HLA-A and HLA-B alleles from TCR beta sequences was reported. Three of the chains that were CMV-associated were confirmed in vitro to be specific for CMV antigens. It was reported that the classifier diagnosed cytomegalovirus status with high specificity and sensitivity in both the original and validation cohorts. CMV serostatus was the only recorded immune exposure for donors.

Worth noting for this clone: The antigen is not known.

Looked up from germline, CDR1 is ENHRY and CDR2 is SYGVKD. V shed 0 bases, J shed 3 bases, and the junction held 8 bases outside the gene matches. The CDR3 runs 16 residues. The V and J genes are TRBV10-3 and TRBJ2-7; 7 bases map to TRBD1. The sequencing input was PBMCs. The receptor was isolated from a man aged 25 to 45 in good health and CMV-seropositive. CDR3 in amino acids: CAISESYFRDSYEQYF. DNA for the CDR3: TGTGCCATCAGTGAGTCCTATTTCCGGGACAGCTACGAGCAGTACTTC.